This entry lists 8 T cell receptor beta chains sequenced from one sample in a study of blood T cells in healthy people across ages. The second PCR ran roughly 6 to 11 cycles with a sample-barcoded 5' primer and J-beta primers. TCRdb ran MiXCR on the 5' RACE reads and lists one entry per CDR3 protein. Of roughly 830,000 distinct CDR3 sequences detected, approximately 59% appear once; the ten largest clones hold about a quarter. The sequenced material came from blood. The receptors stem from a man aged 25-40 years in good health.

This clonotype has just a few counts. The germline gene is not matched at one end of the junction; a read error may be the cause. This sequence joins TRBV5-1 and TRBJ2-1; 12 bases fit TRBD2. The CDR3 length is 18 residues. CDR1 is SGHRS, CDR2 YFSETQ, per germline. The CDR3 coding sequence is TGTGCCAGCAGCTTGGCGGCTAGCGGGGGGGCCTTGTACAATGAGCAGTTCTTC. Translating it yields CASSLAASGGALYNEQFF.

V usage is TRBV7-2 and J usage is TRBJ2-4; no firm D call. Near its end, the DNA agrees better with TRBJ2-7, so the J call may be wrong. The CDR3 runs 16 residues. From germline, CDR1 is SGHTA and CDR2 FQGNSA. CDR3 DNA sequence: TGTGCCAGCAGCTTCCCGCCGAGACGTGAGGAGACCGAGCAGTACTTC. It specifies CASSFPPRREETEQYF.

The rearrangement uses TRBV7-7 and TRBJ2-5, with 8 bases lining up with TRBD1. V dropped 1 base and J dropped 2; count of bases not matched to a gene: 6. This CDR3 contains 16 residues. CDR1 SSHAT and CDR2 FNYEAQ come from the germline V gene (reference sequence). CDR3 protein: CASSLDAQGGQETQYF. The CDR3 DNA reads as TGTGCCAGCAGCTTAGATGCACAGGGGGGTCAAGAGACCCAGTACTTC. The full variable domain, in which reference TRBV7-7 and TRBJ2-5 provide the parts outside the CDR3, is GAGVSQSPRYKVTKRGQDVTLRCDPISSHATLYWYQQALGQGPEFLTYFNYEAQPDKSGLPSDRFSAERPEGSISTLTIQRTEQRDSAMYRCASSLDAQGGQETQYFGPGTRLLVL.

As concerns this clonotype: At one of its ends the junction is not consistent with the germline gene, which may arise from a read error. V is TRBV10-3 and J is TRBJ2-1; possibly TRBD2 for D (6 bases). The V gene's germline CDR1 is ENHRY and CDR2 SYGVKD. The CDR3 covers 18 residues. CDR3: CAVSLPKLAGSDYNEQFF. Here the CDR3 DNA reads TGTGCCGTCAGTCTGCCTAAGCTGGCGGGGAGTGATTACAATGAGCAGTTCTTC.

There are a few counts of this clonotype. V is TRBV29-1 and J is TRBJ1-2; 8 nucleotides align to TRBD1. The CDR3 runs to 13 residues. Germline CDR1 SQVTM, CDR2 ANQGSEA. The junction had 5 bases not matched to a gene; V was cut back by 6 bases and J by 2 bases. The DNA for the CDR3 is TGCAGCGTCCAGGACAGGGTAAACTATGGCTACACCTTC. Amino acids: CSVQDRVNYGYTF.

This clonotype occurred a few times. The chain employs TRBV5-1 and TRBJ2-7; 10 positions match TRBD1. Germline trimming cut 1 base from V and 6 bases from J; bases unmatched to any gene: 10. Germline V gene sequence: CDR1 SGHRS, CDR2 YFSETQ. The CDR3 length is 16 residues. The CDR3 here is CASSLFSGQGRREQYF. The CDR3 coding sequence is TGCGCCAGCAGCTTGTTTTCGGGACAGGGGCGTCGCGAGCAGTACTTC.

The rearrangement joins TRBV28 to TRBJ1-2; D is perhaps TRBD1 (6 bases). The V and J ends lost 6 bases and 5 bases respectively, with 19 bases between them. Per germline, CDR1 MDHEN and CDR2 SYDVKM. The CDR3 is 15 residues long. CDR3 loop: CASSLAGDLIYGYTF. CDR3 nucleotides: TGTGCCAGCAGCCTAGCAGGGGACCTCATTTATGGCTACACCTTC.

J is TRBJ2-7 and V is TRBV29-1; the D gene is possibly TRBD1 (5 bases). Trimming cost V 3 bases and J 7 bases, with 10 bases left between them. Germline-derived CDR1 and CDR2 are SQVTM and ANQGSEA. The CDR3 runs to 11 residues. The CDR3 nucleotides are TGCAGCGTTGAGACAGAAAATGAGCAGTACTTC. It codes for CSVETENEQYF.